This entry lists 8 T cell receptor beta chains sequenced from one sample in a study of tumor-infiltrating lymphocytes in primary liver carcinoma. Production of TCR beta cDNA used roughly 0.55 ug total RNA together with a constant-region primer. Libraries covering TCR beta were generated through three nested multiplex PCR rounds (using a slightly modified ARM-PCR). The opening two PCR rounds, ten to eleven cycles each, paired TRBV1-TRBV30 forward primers with a C-beta reverse primer. TCRdb reprocessed the multiplex PCR reads with MiXCR, giving one entry per CDR3 protein. The sample lists about 200,000 distinct CDR3 sequences; approximately 64% were seen once. The source of the blood RNA was unsorted whole blood, and germline DNA was extracted as well. The sequencing input was peripheral blood. These receptors came from a woman in her sixties or seventies with primary liver carcinoma and hepatitis B virus infection.

The sample holds one count of this clonotype. This chain links TRBV29-1 with TRBJ2-1; 13 bases agree with TRBD2. The V gene's germline CDR1 is SQVTM and CDR2 ANQGSEA. Trimming at V came to 8 bases and at J to 7 bases, leaving 17 bases not matched to a gene. This CDR3 is built from 17 residues. The CDR3: CSKGLKGTSGNYNEQFF. The CDR3 coding sequence is TGCAGCAAGGGACTCAAAGGGACTAGCGGGAACTATAATGAGCAGTTCTTC.

This clonotype was recorded a few times. In nucleotides, the CDR3 is TGTGCCAGCAGCGCCACCGGGACACCTAACTATGGCTACACCTTC. Residues: CASSATGTPNYGYTF. The chain is built from TRBV7-9 and TRBJ1-2, with D perhaps TRBD1 (6 bases). The CDR3 runs 15 residues. Germline CDR1 and CDR2: SEHNR and FQNEAQ (reference sequence). Trimming pared 5 bases from V and 0 bases from J, leaving 13 bases between.

The sample holds many counts of this clonotype. This chain uses TRBV6-6 with TRBJ1-4; D is undetermined. CDR1 MNHNY and CDR2 SVGAGI come from the germline V gene (reference sequence). Trimming took off 8 bases at V and 3 bases at J, with 10 bases between the two ends. The CDR3 has 13 residues. The CDR3 here is CASVGVANEKLFF. The CDR3 DNA is TGTGCCAGCGTGGGCGTAGCTAATGAAAAACTGTTTTTT.

This clonotype was seen a handful of times. The genes are TRBV5-4 and TRBJ2-6, with TRBD2 matching 11 bases. The V gene's germline CDR1 is SGHNT and CDR2 YYREEE (reference sequence). CDR3 size: 18 residues. The ends lost 2 bases at V and 0 bases at J; junction bases unmatched: 4. The CDR3 loop reads CASSFGLAGSSGANVLTF. CDR3 bases: TGTGCCAGCAGCTTTGGACTAGCGGGTAGCTCTGGGGCCAACGTCCTGACTTTC.

In the case of this clonotype: The junction shows a germline mismatch at one end, possibly a read error. This chain joins TRBV29-1 and TRBJ2-1; 10 bases are shared with TRBD2. Germline V gives CDR1 SQVTM, CDR2 ANQGSEA. The CDR3 is 17 residues long. This chain's CDR3 is CSVAARVTSGIHNEQFF. Written as DNA, the CDR3 is TGCAGTGTCGCGGCCAGAGTAACTAGCGGGATACACAATGAGCAGTTCTTT.

The rearrangement uses TRBV15 and TRBJ2-3; 10 bases agree with TRBD2. The CDR3 totals 17 residues. Germline V gene data show CDR1 as LNHNV and CDR2 as YYDKDF (reference sequence). The V gene end was trimmed by 3 bases and the J gene end by 5 bases; junction bases not matched to a gene: 11. The CDR3 loop is CATSSPGLAGAIDTQYF. DNA of the CDR3: TGTGCCACCAGCAGCCCTGGGCTAGCGGGGGCCATAGATACGCAGTATTTT.

This clonotype was counted at least ten times. The J gene is TRBJ2-3, the V gene TRBV29-1; 12 bases line up with TRBD1. In germline, CDR1 is SQVTM, CDR2 ANQGSEA. This CDR3 comprises 14 residues. Losses at the gene ends were 7 bases for V and 3 bases for J; bases not matched to a gene: 5. CDR3 in DNA: TGCAGCGCCCCGGGACAGGGGGCAACAGATACGCAGTATTTT. It encodes CSAPGQGATDTQYF.

Only one count was recorded for this clonotype. The chain couples TRBV5-4 to TRBJ2-3; the D is unclear. The CDR3 has 14 residues. V was shortened by 2 bases and J by 1 base, with 8 bases between the two germline ends. CDR1 and CDR2 from the germline V gene are SGHNT and YYREEE (reference sequence). For the CDR3, the DNA is TGTGCCAGCAGCTTTAAAGACGGCACAGATACGCAGTATTTT. This encodes CASSFKDGTDTQYF.